A single sample gave rise to the 32 T cell receptor beta chains below, sequenced in a study of blood T cell repertoires in COVID-19. The repertoire was sequenced with immunoSEQ multiplex PCR; TCRdb's copy has only in-frame clones and lacks some. The data hold about 380,000 clones, with roughly 84% observed a single time. Material for sequencing was PBMCs or T cells enriched from blood (not recorded which). The receptors were sampled from a woman under 40 who had recovered from COVID-19.

The chain is built from TRBV2 and TRBJ1-6; D uncertain. The germline V gene has CDR1 SNHLY and CDR2 FYNNEI. The V end was cut by 4 bases, the J end by 10 bases, with 20 bases between. This CDR3 comprises 16 residues. CDR3 sequence reads: CASSAPRNFQGSPLHF. CDR3 in DNA: TGTGCCAGCAGTGCTCCTAGAAACTTCCAAGGCTCACCCCTCCACTTT.

The genes are TRBV5-4 and TRBJ1-1; 7 nucleotides match TRBD1. The V and J ends lost 4 bases and 4 bases, in that order; junction bases with no gene match: 10. CDR1 and CDR2 (germline): SGHNT, YYREEE (reference sequence). The CDR3 is made up of 15 amino acids. CDR3 bases: TGTGCCAGCAGCCCCGGTGGGCAGGGGGGCACTGAAGCTTTCTTT. It specifies CASSPGGQGGTEAFF.

This chain links TRBV24-1 with TRBJ2-5, with 9 bases that match TRBD1. The germline V gene encodes CDR1 KGHDR and CDR2 SFDVKD. The CDR3 is 17 amino acids. The junction had 10 bases not matched to a gene; V was cut back by 5 bases and J by 1 base. The CDR3 sequence: CATSGLPGQGFQETQYF. In nucleotides, the CDR3 is TGTGCCACCAGTGGGTTACCGGGACAGGGTTTCCAAGAGACCCAGTACTTC.

Only a few counts were recorded for this clone. The CDR3 DNA reads as TGTGCCAGCAGCCCCACGCCCCTAGGTACTTCACCCCTCCACTTT. Residues: CASSPTPLGTSPLHF. The V gene is TRBV7-2, the J gene TRBJ1-6; no definite D call. V lost 5 bases and J lost 9, with 17 bases in between. This CDR3 spans 15 amino acids. CDR1 SGHTA and CDR2 FQGNSA come from the germline V gene.

In nucleotides, the CDR3 is TGTGCCAGCAGTGCCCTGGGGGGGGTGGTCGACACTGAAGCTTTCTTT. Translated: CASSALGGVVDTEAFF. The rearrangement links TRBV28 to TRBJ1-1, with a weak D call TRBD1 (5 bases). From germline, CDR1 is MDHEN and CDR2 SYDVKM. CDR3 length: 16 residues. Trimming left V 5 bases short and J 3 bases short, with 19 bases between.

This chain links TRBV18 with TRBJ1-2; D possibly corresponds to TRBD1 (5 bases). Deletions cut 3 bases from V and 6 bases from J, with 11 bases between. The CDR3 is 13 amino acids. Per germline, CDR1 KGHSH and CDR2 LQKENI. CDR3 DNA: TGTGCCAGCTCACCCCTATCGACAGATGGCTACACCTTC. This encodes CASSPLSTDGYTF.

The CDR3 protein is CASSLDGSGTPQFF. CDR3 DNA: TGCGCCAGCAGCTTGGATGGTAGCGGTACACCGCAGTTCTTC. The V call is TRBV5-1, the J call TRBJ2-1, with D possibly matching TRBD2 (6 bases). This CDR3 is 14 amino acids long. With 0 bases removed from V and 12 bases from J, the gap between germline ends came to 16 bases. Germline CDR1 and CDR2: SGHRS and YFSETQ. Full variable domain (rest looked up from reference TRBV5-1 and TRBJ2-1): KAGVTQTPRYLIKTRGQQVTLSCSPISGHRSVSWYQQTPGQGLQFLFEYFSETQRNKGNFPGRFSGRQFSNSRSEMNVSTLELGDSALYLCASSLDGSGTPQFFGPGTRLTVL.

J is TRBJ1-1 and V is TRBV6-5, with 8 nucleotides matching TRBD1. Trimming cost V 4 bases and J 2 bases; bases outside gene matches: 6. The germline V gene has CDR1 MNHEY and CDR2 SVGAGI. The CDR3 has 15 residues. Here the CDR3 DNA reads TGTGCCAGCAGTTTCCAAGGACAGGGCAACACTGAAGCTTTCTTT. Protein sequence: CASSFQGQGNTEAFF.

The chain recombines TRBV29-1 with TRBJ1-2; D is perhaps TRBD1 (6 bases). CDR3 length equals 12 residues. Germline CDR1 is SQVTM and CDR2 is ANQGSEA. V lost 6 bases to trimming and J lost 3 bases, with 11 bases between them. The CDR3 DNA sequence: TGCAGCGTCGTACAGGGTGACTATGGCTACACCTTC. Protein product: CSVVQGDYGYTF. Supplemented by reference TRBV29-1 and TRBJ1-2, the full variable domain reads SAVISQKPSRDICQRGTSLTIQCQVDSQVTMMFWYRQQPGQSLTLIATANQGSEATYESGFVIDKFPISRPNLTFSTLTVSNMSPEDSSIYLCSVVQGDYGYTFGSGTRLTVV.

This clone was observed a handful of times. The chain recombines TRBV3-1 (or the pseudogene TRBV3-2) with TRBJ1-5; 7 bases are a match to TRBD1. The length of the CDR3 is 13 residues. Trimming at V came to 4 bases and at J to 6 bases, leaving 3 bases not matched to a gene. Germline-derived CDR1 and CDR2 are LGHDT and YNNKEL (reference sequence). CDR3 in DNA: TGTGCCAGCAGCCGCGAGGGGGCTCAGCCCCAGCATTTT. This gives the protein CASSREGAQPQHF.

About this clone: The junction shows a germline mismatch at one end, possibly a read error. The chain employs TRBV7-7 and TRBJ2-5, with 7 bases lining up with TRBD1. The length of the CDR3 is 17 residues. Germline V lookup: CDR1 SSHAT, CDR2 FNYEAQ (reference sequence). The CDR3 protein is CASSLEGKGTVQETQYF. DNA of the CDR3: TGTGCTAGCAGCTTAGAGGGTAAAGGGACAGTCCAAGAGACCCAGTACTTC.

The CDR3 DNA is TGTGCCACCAGCAGAGATCTATCGAAACCGCGCGCTAATGAAAAACTGTTTTTT. Translation: CATSRDLSKPRANEKLFF. The J gene is TRBJ1-4, the V gene TRBV15, with D uncertain. The germline V gene has CDR1 LNHNV and CDR2 YYDKDF (reference sequence). V was clipped by 0 bases and J by 3 bases, with 17 bases between them. The CDR3 extends over 18 amino acids.

This clone was seen only once. DNA for the CDR3: TGCGCCAGCAGCCAAGAAGGACAAGTCAATCAGCCCCAGCATTTT. Residues: CASSQEGQVNQPQHF. This chain connects TRBV4-1 to TRBJ1-5; tentative D call: TRBD1 (5 bases). Germline V gene sequence: CDR1 MGHRA, CDR2 YSYEKL. Trimming removed 0 bases from V and 3 bases from J, with 9 bases in between. The CDR3 totals 15 residues.

V usage is TRBV6-5 and J usage is TRBJ2-3; D possibly corresponds to TRBD2 (6 bases). Trimming took off 4 bases at V and 0 bases at J, with 11 bases between the two ends. There are 15 residues in the CDR3. CDR1 and CDR2 from the germline V gene are MNHEY and SVGAGI. The CDR3 coding sequence is TGTGCCAGCAGTTCTACTAGCAGAAGCACAGATACGCAGTATTTT. Translating gives CASSSTSRSTDTQYF.

The chain carries TRBV11-2 and TRBJ1-1; 8 bases map to TRBD1. Germline assignment: CDR1 SGHAT and CDR2 FQNNGV. The ends lost 1 base at V and 0 bases at J; junction bases unmatched: 13. CDR3 size: 19 residues. The CDR3 nucleotides are TGTGCCAGCAGCTTAGCCCTCGGGACAGGCCCCTACATGAACACTGAAGCTTTCTTT. Amino acid sequence: CASSLALGTGPYMNTEAFF. Full variable domain (rest looked up from reference TRBV11-2 and TRBJ1-1): EAGVAQSPRYKIIEKRQSVAFWCNPISGHATLYWYQQILGQGPKLLIQFQNNGVVDDSQLPKDRFSAERLKGVDSTLKIQPAKLEDSAVYLCASSLALGTGPYMNTEAFFGQGTRLTVV.

CDR3: CASSPSRGTDTQYF. The CDR3 DNA sequence: TGTGCCAGCTCACCTAGCCGGGGCACAGATACGCAGTATTTT. The chain carries TRBV18 and TRBJ2-3; D not certain. There are 14 residues in the CDR3. The germline V gene encodes CDR1 KGHSH and CDR2 LQKENI. V was pared by 3 bases and J by 1 base, with 8 bases between.

This chain joins TRBV20-1 and TRBJ2-7, with a weak D call TRBD2 (5 bases). The V end lost 3 bases, the J end lost 2 bases, and 5 bases lay between the germline ends. In germline, CDR1 is DFQATT, CDR2 SNEGSKA (reference sequence). The CDR3 is 11 amino acids. This CDR3 is CSARTTYEQYF. CDR3 bases: TGCAGTGCTAGGACTACCTACGAGCAGTACTTC.

The chain carries TRBV6-1 and TRBJ2-5; weak D call: TRBD1 (6 bases). Germline assignment: CDR1 MNHNS and CDR2 SASEGT. The ends were cut back, 0 bases at V and 1 base at J, with 9 bases in the middle. The CDR3 sequence is 15 residues long. Here the CDR3 reads CASSEAGGSQETQYF. Written as DNA, the CDR3 is TGTGCCAGCAGTGAAGCTGGGGGCAGCCAAGAGACCCAGTACTTC.

This chain uses TRBV7-2 with TRBJ1-1; no firm D call. The germline V gene encodes CDR1 SGHTA and CDR2 FQGNSA. This CDR3 spans 12 amino acids. Trimming stripped 1 base from V and 11 bases from J, with 11 bases between. In DNA form, the CDR3 reads TGTGCCAGCAGCTTAGGGCCCAGCGGGGCTTTCTTT. This codes for CASSLGPSGAFF. Full variable domain (outside the CDR3, taken from reference TRBV7-2 and TRBJ1-1): GAGVSQSPSNKVTEKGKDVELRCDPISGHTALYWYRQSLGQGLEFLIYFQGNSAPDKSGLPSDRFSAERTGGSVSTLTIQRTQQEDSAVYLCASSLGPSGAFFGQGTRLTVV.

The V gene is TRBV10-2, the J gene TRBJ1-2; D uncertain. The V gene lost 5 bases and the J gene lost 8 bases, with 12 bases spanning the gap. Germline assignment: CDR1 WSHSY and CDR2 SAAADI. This CDR3 comprises 12 residues. CDR3 sequence: CASSSGEEGYTF. The DNA for the CDR3 is TGCGCCAGCAGTTCCGGGGAGGAGGGCTACACCTTC.

V is TRBV11-2 and J is TRBJ1-2; the match to TRBD1 covers 8 bases. The CDR3 has 16 residues. J lost 0 bases, V lost 6 bases, and 9 bases had no gene match. Germline-derived CDR1 and CDR2 are SGHAT and FQNNGV. The CDR3 protein is CASRRVGTGTNYGYTF. In DNA, the CDR3 is TGTGCCAGCAGGCGGGTTGGGACAGGAACTAACTATGGCTACACCTTC.

This clone has just one count. The V gene is TRBV7-6, the J gene TRBJ2-3, with a possible D match to TRBD1 (6 bases). Germline V gene lookup returns CDR1 SGHVS and CDR2 FNYEAQ. The CDR3 has 16 residues. V was cut by 5 bases and J by 5 bases, with 20 bases left in between. The CDR3 bases are TGTGCCAGCAGCCCTTCCCACACAGGGTTAAGAGATACGCAGTATTTT. Translation: CASSPSHTGLRDTQYF. The full variable domain, rest sourced from reference TRBV7-6 and TRBJ2-3, is GAGVSQSPRYKVTKRGQDVALRCDPISGHVSLYWYRQALGQGPEFLTYFNYEAQQDKSGLPNDRFSAERPEGSISTLTIQRTEQRDSAMYRCASSPSHTGLRDTQYFGPGTRLTVL.

This chain uses TRBV25-1 with TRBJ1-1, with TRBD1 matching 7 bases. This CDR3 region has 14 residues. CDR1 MGHDK and CDR2 SYGVNS come from the germline V gene. J lost 5 bases, V lost 1 base, and 4 bases had no gene match. The CDR3 DNA reads as TGTGCCAGCAGTGAATCAGGGGGGCTTACTGAAGCTTTCTTT. This codes for CASSESGGLTEAFF.

The chain links TRBV29-1 to TRBJ2-7; TRBD1 matches 8 bases. The CDR3 has 13 amino acids. CDR1 SQVTM and CDR2 ANQGSEA come from the germline V gene. Germline trimming cut 5 bases from V and 4 bases from J; bases unmatched to any gene: 7. The DNA for the CDR3 is TGCAGCGTTCAAAAGGACAGGGAATACGAGCAGTACTTC. It translates to CSVQKDREYEQYF.

The rearrangement links TRBV9 to TRBJ2-2; TRBD1 agrees at 10 bases. Trimming cost V 1 base and J 11 bases; bases outside gene matches: 8. CDR1 SGDLS and CDR2 YYNGEE come from the germline V gene. The CDR3 runs to 15 residues. This CDR3 is CASSVLGQGLGELFF. The DNA of the CDR3 is TGTGCCAGCAGCGTATTGGGACAGGGGCTTGGTGAGCTGTTTTTT. Using reference TRBV9 and TRBJ2-2 for the parts outside the CDR3, the full variable domain is DSGVTQTPKHLITATGQRVTLRCSPRSGDLSVYWYQQSLDQGLQFLIQYYNGEERAKGNILERFSAQQFPDLHSELNLSSLELGDSALYFCASSVLGQGLGELFFGEGSRLTVL.

V is TRBV7-8 and J is TRBJ2-7; 8 nucleotides line up with TRBD2. The length of the CDR3 is 15 residues. Germline values: CDR1 SGHVS, CDR2 FQNEAQ. Trimming at V came to 3 bases and at J to 4 bases, leaving 8 bases not matched to a gene. The CDR3 reads CASSFAGGRGYEQYF. CDR3 nucleotides: TGTGCCAGCAGCTTTGCGGGGGGCAGGGGTTACGAGCAGTACTTC.

The J gene is TRBJ1-1, the V gene TRBV27; D not certain. The germline gives CDR1 MNHEY, CDR2 SMNVEV (reference sequence). The CDR3 extends over 12 amino acids. With 7 bases removed from V and 5 bases from J, the gap between germline ends came to 11 bases. The CDR3 region has the DNA TGTGCCAGCAAACGGGAGGGTACTGAAGCTTTCTTT. Encoded protein: CASKREGTEAFF.

The rearrangement links TRBV7-8 to TRBJ2-7; 15 nucleotides agree with TRBD2. The CDR3 loop spans 19 amino acids. CDR1 and CDR2 from the germline V gene are SGHVS and FQNEAQ. V was pared by 5 bases and J by 3 bases, with 14 bases of the junction left unmatched. CDR3 in DNA: TGTGCCAGCAGCCAGGGACTAGCGGGAGGCAATGTTGATGTCTACGAGCAGTACTTC. This encodes CASSQGLAGGNVDVYEQYF.

In DNA form, the CDR3 reads TGTGCCAGCAGCTTCCGTACCAGGGAAGCTTTCTTT. Translating gives CASSFRTREAFF. The chain is built from TRBV3-1 (or the pseudogene TRBV3-2) and TRBJ1-1; D is ambiguous. The CDR3 is made up of 12 amino acids. CDR1 and CDR2 (germline): LGHDT, YNNKEL (reference sequence). Trimming pared 5 bases from V and 8 bases from J, leaving 12 bases between.

The chain couples TRBV27 to TRBJ1-2, with D perhaps TRBD1 (6 bases). The CDR3 loop spans 15 amino acids. Germline loops: CDR1 MNHEY, CDR2 SMNVEV (reference sequence). Trimming removed 6 bases at V and 3 bases at J, with 17 bases between. The CDR3 sequence: CASSSLGGLDYGYTF. The CDR3 coding sequence is TGTGCCAGCAGCTCCCTCGGGGGGCTGGACTATGGCTACACCTTC.

V and J are TRBV11-2 and TRBJ2-7; TRBD2 aligns across 9 bases. The CDR3 runs to 15 residues. Trimming cost V 1 base and J 0 bases; bases outside gene matches: 1. CDR1 is SGHAT and CDR2 is FQNNGV in the germline V gene. Written as DNA, the CDR3 is TGTGCCAGCAGCTTAGGACTAGCGGACTCCTACGAGCAGTACTTC. Translated, it gives CASSLGLADSYEQYF. Using reference TRBV11-2 and TRBJ2-7 for the parts outside the CDR3, the full variable domain is EAGVAQSPRYKIIEKRQSVAFWCNPISGHATLYWYQQILGQGPKLLIQFQNNGVVDDSQLPKDRFSAERLKGVDSTLKIQPAKLEDSAVYLCASSLGLADSYEQYFGPGTRLTVT.

The chain employs TRBV2 and TRBJ2-2; tentative D call: TRBD1 (6 bases). The CDR3 has 17 residues. Germline loops: CDR1 SNHLY, CDR2 FYNNEI. V lost 7 bases to trimming and J lost 0 bases, with 18 bases between them. DNA of the CDR3: TGTGCCAGCAATAGGGACACAAAAAACTCGAACACCGGGGAGCTGTTTTTT. The encoded protein is CASNRDTKNSNTGELFF. Full variable domain (missing parts from reference TRBV2 and TRBJ2-2): EPEVTQTPSHQVTQMGQEVILRCVPISNHLYFYWYRQILGQKVEFLVSFYNNEISEKSEIFDDQFSVERPDGSNFTLKIRSTKLEDSAMYFCASNRDTKNSNTGELFFGEGSRLTVL.